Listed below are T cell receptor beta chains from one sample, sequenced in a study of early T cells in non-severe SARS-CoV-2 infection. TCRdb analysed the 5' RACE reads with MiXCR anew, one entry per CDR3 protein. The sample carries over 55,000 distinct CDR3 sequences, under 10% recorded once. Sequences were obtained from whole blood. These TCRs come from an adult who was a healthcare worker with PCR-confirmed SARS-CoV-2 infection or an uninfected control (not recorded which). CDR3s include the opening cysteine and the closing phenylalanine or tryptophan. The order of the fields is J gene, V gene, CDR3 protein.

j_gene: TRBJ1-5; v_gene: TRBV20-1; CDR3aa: CSAGDFPQPQHF
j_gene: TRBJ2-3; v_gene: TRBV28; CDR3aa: CATRKVTQYF
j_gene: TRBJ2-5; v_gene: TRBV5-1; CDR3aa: CASSLAPDQETQYF
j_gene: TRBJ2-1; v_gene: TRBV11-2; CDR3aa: CASRPTAGAYNEQFF
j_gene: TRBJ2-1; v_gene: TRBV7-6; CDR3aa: CASSLLADRVSYNEQFF
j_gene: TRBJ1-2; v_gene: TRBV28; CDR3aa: CASSSREGGYTF
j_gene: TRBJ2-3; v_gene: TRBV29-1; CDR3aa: CSVEGGNTDTQYF
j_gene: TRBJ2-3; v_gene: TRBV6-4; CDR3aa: CASSSYGTSGTDTQYF
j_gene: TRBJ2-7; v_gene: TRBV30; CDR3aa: CAWSVGDVSYEQYF
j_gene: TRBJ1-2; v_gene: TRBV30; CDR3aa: CAWSVSAGYGYTF
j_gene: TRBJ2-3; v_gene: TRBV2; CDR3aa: CASSEGRASSTDTQYF
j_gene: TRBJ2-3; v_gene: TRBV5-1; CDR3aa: CASSYGGVTDTQYF
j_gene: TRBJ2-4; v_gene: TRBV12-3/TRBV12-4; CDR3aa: CASSRPRREELAKNIQYF
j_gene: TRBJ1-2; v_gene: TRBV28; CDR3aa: CASSPRGQVGYGYTF
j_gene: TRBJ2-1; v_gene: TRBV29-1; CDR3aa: CSVVASGRHSEQFF
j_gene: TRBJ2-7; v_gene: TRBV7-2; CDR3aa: CASSLGHMREQYF
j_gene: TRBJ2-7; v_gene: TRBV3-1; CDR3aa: CASSQDPSRAYEQYF
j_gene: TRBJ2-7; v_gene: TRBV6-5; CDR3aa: CASYGLGHSYEQYF
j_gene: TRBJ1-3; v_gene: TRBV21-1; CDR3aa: CASRPRGSGNTIYF
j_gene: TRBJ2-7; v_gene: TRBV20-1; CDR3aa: CSARGEGLWSYEQYF
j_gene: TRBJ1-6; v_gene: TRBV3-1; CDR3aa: CASSRRDGTGLSPLHF
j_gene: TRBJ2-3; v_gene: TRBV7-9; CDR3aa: CASSPSGTSTDTQYF
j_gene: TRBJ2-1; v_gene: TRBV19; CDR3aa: CASSRTSGRGVDEQFF
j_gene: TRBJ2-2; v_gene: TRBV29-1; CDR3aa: CSAGQGRTGELFF